This T cell receptor beta chain derives from a study of blood T cell repertoires in COVID-19. Turning to the study itself: The origin of the acute and convalescent COVID-19 samples was the United States, Italy and Spain. In each case, the material was cDNA or gDNA derived from T cells, B-cell-depleted T cells, or PBMCs.

Produced via immunoSEQ multiplex PCR; TCRdb's table is partial and in-frame only. The table shows roughly 150,000 clones, with 65% to 90% occurring only once. Sequenced: peripheral blood. The sequence came from a woman in her forties or fifties with acute or convalescent COVID-19.

Written as DNA, the CDR3 is TGTGCCAGCAGTTTCTCTGGCGGGAAGGTGAATGAGCAGTTCTTC. Translation gives CASSFSGGKVNEQFF. This sequence joins TRBV28 and TRBJ2-1; tentative D call: TRBD2 (6 bases). CDR3 length equals 15 residues. The germline gives CDR1 MDHEN, CDR2 SYDVKM. Trimming left V 3 bases short and J 7 bases short, with 16 bases between.